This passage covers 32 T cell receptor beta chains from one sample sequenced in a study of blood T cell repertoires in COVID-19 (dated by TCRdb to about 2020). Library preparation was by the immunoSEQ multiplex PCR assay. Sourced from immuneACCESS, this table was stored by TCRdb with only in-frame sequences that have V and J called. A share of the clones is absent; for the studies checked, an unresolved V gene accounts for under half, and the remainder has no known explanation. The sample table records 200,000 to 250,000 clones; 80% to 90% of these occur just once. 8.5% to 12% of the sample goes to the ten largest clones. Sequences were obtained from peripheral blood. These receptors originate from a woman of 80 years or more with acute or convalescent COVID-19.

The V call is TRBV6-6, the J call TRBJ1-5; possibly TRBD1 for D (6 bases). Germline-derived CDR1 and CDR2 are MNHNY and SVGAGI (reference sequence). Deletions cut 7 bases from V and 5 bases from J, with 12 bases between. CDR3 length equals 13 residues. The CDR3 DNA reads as TGTGCCAGCACCATGGGGACACATCAGCCCCAGCATTTT. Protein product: CASTMGTHQPQHF.

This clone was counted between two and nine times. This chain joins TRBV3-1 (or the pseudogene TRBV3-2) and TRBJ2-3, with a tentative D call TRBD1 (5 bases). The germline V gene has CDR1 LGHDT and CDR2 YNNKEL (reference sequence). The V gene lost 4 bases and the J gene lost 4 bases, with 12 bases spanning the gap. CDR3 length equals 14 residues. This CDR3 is CASSRINRPDTQYF. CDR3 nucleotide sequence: TGTGCCAGCAGCCGGATTAACAGGCCAGATACGCAGTATTTT.

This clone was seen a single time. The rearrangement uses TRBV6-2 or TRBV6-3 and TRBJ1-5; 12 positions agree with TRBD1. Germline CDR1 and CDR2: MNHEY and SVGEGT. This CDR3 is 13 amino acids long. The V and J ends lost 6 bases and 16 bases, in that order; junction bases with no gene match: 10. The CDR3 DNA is TGTGCCAGCAGCCCTGGGACAGGGGGCGCCGGACATTTT. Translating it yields CASSPGTGGAGHF.

Here the CDR3 reads CAIGEREHGELFF. The CDR3 DNA reads TGTGCCATCGGGGAGCGGGAGCACGGGGAGCTGTTTTTT. The chain is built from TRBV24-1 and TRBJ2-2; the match to TRBD2 covers 8 bases. CDR1 is KGHDR and CDR2 is SFDVKD in the germline V gene. CDR3 length: 13 amino acids. The V and J ends lost 11 bases and 7 bases, in that order; junction bases with no gene match: 8.

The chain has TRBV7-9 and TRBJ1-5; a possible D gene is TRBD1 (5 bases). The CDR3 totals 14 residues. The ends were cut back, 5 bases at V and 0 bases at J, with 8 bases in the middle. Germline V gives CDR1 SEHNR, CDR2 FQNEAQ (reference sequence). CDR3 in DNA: TGTGCCAGCAGCCCGGACATTAGCAATCAGCCCCAGCATTTT. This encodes CASSPDISNQPQHF.

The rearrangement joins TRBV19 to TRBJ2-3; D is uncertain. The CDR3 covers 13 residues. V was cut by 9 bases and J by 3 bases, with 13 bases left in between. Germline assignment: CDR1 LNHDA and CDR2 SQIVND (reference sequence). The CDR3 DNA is TGTGCCAGCCCATTAAAGGAGACAGATACGCAGTATTTT. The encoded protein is CASPLKETDTQYF.

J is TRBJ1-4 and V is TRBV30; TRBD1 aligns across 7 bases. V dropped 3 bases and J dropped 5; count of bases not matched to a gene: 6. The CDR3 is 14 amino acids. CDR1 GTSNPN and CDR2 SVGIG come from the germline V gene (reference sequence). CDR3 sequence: CAWSSGTANEKLFF. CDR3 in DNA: TGTGCCTGGAGCTCCGGGACAGCGAATGAAAAACTGTTTTTT.

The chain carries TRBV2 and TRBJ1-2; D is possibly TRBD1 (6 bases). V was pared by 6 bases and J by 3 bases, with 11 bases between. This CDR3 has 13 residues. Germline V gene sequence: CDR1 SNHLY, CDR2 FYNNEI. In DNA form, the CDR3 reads TGTGCCAGCAGCTTACAGGGCGACTATGGCTACACCTTC. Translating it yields CASSLQGDYGYTF.

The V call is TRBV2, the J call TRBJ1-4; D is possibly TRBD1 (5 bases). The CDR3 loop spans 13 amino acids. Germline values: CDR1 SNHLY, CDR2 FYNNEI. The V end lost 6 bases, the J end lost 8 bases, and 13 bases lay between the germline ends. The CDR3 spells CASREGMKEKLFF. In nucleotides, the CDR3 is TGTGCCAGCAGGGAGGGGATGAAGGAAAAACTGTTTTTT. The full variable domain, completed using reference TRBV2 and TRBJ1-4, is EPEVTQTPSHQVTQMGQEVILRCVPISNHLYFYWYRQILGQKVEFLVSFYNNEISEKSEIFDDQFSVERPDGSNFTLKIRSTKLEDSAMYFCASREGMKEKLFFGSGTQLSVL.

The CDR3 protein is CASSPAGLLNQPQHF. For the CDR3, the DNA is TGTGCCAGCAGTCCGGCAGGGCTGTTAAATCAGCCCCAGCATTTT. The chain joins TRBV6-5 to TRBJ1-5; TRBD1 is a possible D gene (5 bases). The CDR3 contains 15 residues. V lost 5 bases and J 4 bases, leaving 15 bases between the germline ends. Looked up from germline, CDR1 is MNHEY and CDR2 is SVGAGI.

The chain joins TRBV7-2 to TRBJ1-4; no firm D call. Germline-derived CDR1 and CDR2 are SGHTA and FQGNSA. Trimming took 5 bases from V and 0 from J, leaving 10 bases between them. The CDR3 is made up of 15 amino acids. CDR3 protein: CASSLDYATNEKLFF. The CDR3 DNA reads TGTGCCAGCAGCCTAGACTATGCAACTAATGAAAAACTGTTTTTT. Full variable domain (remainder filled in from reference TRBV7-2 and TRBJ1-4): GAGVSQSPSNKVTEKGKDVELRCDPISGHTALYWYRQSLGQGLEFLIYFQGNSAPDKSGLPSDRFSAERTGGSVSTLTIQRTQQEDSAVYLCASSLDYATNEKLFFGSGTQLSVL.

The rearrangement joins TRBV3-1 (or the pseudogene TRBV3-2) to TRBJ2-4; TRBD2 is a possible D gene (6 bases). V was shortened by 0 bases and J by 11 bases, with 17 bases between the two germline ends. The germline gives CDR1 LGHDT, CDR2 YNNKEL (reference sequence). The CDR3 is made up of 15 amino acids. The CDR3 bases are TGTGCCAGCAGCCAAGATGGGGTTGGGAGGAGCGTTCAGTACTTC. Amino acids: CASSQDGVGRSVQYF.

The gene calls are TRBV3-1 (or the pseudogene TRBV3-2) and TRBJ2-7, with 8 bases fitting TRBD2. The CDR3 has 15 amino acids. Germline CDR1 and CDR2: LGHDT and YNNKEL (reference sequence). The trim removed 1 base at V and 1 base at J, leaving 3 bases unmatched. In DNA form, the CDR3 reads TGTGCCAGCAGCCAAGCGGCTAGCGGGTCCTACGAGCAGTACTTC. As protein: CASSQAASGSYEQYF.

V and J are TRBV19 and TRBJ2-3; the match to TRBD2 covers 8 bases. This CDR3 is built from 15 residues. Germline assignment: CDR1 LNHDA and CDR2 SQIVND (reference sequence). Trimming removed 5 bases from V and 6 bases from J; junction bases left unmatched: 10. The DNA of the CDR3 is TGTGCCAGTAGTCCAACCGGGACTAGGGGGGATACGCAGTATTTT. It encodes CASSPTGTRGDTQYF.

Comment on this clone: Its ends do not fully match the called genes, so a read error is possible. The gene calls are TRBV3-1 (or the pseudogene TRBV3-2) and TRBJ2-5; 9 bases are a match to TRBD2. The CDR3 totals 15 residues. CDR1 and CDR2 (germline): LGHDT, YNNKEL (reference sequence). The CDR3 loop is CATMGRGGGSETQYF. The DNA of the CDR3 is TGCGCCACCATGGGGCGGGGGGGCGGCTCGGAGACCCAGTACTTC.

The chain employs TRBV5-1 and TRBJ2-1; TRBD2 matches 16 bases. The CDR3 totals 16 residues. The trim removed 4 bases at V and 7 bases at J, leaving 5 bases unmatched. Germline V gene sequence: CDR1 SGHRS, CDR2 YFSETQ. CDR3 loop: CASSVGLAGGENEQFF. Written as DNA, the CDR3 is TGCGCCAGCAGCGTGGGACTAGCGGGAGGGGAAAATGAGCAGTTCTTC.

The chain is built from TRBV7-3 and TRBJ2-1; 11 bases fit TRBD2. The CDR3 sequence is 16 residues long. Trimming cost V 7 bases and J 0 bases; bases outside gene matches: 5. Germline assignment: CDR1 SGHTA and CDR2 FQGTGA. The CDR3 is CASTPSGGYSYNEQFF. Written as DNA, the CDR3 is TGTGCCAGCACCCCTAGCGGGGGGTACTCCTACAATGAGCAGTTCTTC. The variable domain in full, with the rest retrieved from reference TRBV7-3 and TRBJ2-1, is GAGVSQTPSNKVTEKGKYVELRCDPISGHTALYWYRQSLGQGPEFLIYFQGTGAADDSGLPNDRFFAVRPEGSVSTLKIQRTERGDSAVYLCASTPSGGYSYNEQFFGPGTRLTVL.

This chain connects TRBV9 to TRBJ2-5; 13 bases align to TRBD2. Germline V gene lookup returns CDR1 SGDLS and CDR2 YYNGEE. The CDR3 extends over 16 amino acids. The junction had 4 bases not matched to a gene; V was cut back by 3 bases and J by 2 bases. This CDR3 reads CASSAWTSGGQETQYF. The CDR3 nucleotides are TGTGCCAGCAGCGCCTGGACTAGCGGGGGACAAGAGACCCAGTACTTC.

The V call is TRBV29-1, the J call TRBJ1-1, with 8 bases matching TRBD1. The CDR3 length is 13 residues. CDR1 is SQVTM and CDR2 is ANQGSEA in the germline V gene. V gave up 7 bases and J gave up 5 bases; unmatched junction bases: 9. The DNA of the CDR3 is TGCAGCGGACAACGGCAGGGGGCGACTGAAGCTTTCTTT. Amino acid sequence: CSGQRQGATEAFF.

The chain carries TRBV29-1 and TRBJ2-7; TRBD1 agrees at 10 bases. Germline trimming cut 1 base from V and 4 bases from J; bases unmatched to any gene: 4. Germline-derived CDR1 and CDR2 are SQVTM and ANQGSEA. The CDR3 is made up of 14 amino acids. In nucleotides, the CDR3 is TGCAGCGTTGAAGGTGAGGACAGGGGGTACGAGCAGTACTTC. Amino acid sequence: CSVEGEDRGYEQYF.

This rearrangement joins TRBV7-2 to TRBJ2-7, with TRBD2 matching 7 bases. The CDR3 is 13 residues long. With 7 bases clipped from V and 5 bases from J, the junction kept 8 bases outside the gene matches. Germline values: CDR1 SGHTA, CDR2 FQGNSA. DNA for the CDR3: TGTGCCAGCACTGGGAGGGCCGCAAACGAGCAGTACTTC. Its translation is CASTGRAANEQYF.

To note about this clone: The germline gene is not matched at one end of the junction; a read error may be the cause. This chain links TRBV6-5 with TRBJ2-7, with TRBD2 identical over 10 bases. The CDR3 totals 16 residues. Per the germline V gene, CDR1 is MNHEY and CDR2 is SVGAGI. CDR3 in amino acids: CAGSYGGTSASYEQYF. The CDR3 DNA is TGTGCCGGCAGTTACGGGGGGACTAGCGCTTCCTACGAGCAGTACTTC.

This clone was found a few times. The DNA for the CDR3 is TGTGCCATCACTGGGACTAGCGACTCCTACGAGCAGTACTTC. It translates to CAITGTSDSYEQYF. The rearrangement uses TRBV10-3 and TRBJ2-7; TRBD2 aligns across 10 bases. V gave up 7 bases and J gave up 0 bases; unmatched junction bases: 3. The CDR3 totals 14 residues. Germline CDR1 ENHRY, CDR2 SYGVKD.

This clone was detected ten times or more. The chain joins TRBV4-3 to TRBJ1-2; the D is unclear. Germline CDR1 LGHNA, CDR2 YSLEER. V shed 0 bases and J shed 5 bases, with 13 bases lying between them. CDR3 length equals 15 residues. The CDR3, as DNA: TGCGCCAGCAGCCAAGAGGGCCAGGTCTGGTATGGCTACACCTTC. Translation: CASSQEGQVWYGYTF.

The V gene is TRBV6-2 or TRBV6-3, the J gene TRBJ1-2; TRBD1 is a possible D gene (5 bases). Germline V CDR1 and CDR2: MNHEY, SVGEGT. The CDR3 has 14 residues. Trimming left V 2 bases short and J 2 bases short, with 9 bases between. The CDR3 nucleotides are TGTGCCAGCAGTTACGACTCAGGGAACTATGGCTACACCTTC. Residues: CASSYDSGNYGYTF.

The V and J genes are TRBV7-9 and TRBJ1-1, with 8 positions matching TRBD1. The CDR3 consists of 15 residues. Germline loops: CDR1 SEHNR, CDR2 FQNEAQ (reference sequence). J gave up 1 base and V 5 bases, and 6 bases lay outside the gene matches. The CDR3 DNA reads TGTGCCAGCAGCCCCTGGACAGGGCCGAACACTGAAGCTTTCTTT. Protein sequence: CASSPWTGPNTEAFF.

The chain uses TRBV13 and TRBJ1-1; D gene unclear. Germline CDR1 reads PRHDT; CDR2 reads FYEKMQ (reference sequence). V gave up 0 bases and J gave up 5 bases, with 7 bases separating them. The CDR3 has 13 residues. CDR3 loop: CASSLGARTEAFF. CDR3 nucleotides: TGTGCCAGCAGCTTAGGAGCCCGGACTGAAGCTTTCTTT.

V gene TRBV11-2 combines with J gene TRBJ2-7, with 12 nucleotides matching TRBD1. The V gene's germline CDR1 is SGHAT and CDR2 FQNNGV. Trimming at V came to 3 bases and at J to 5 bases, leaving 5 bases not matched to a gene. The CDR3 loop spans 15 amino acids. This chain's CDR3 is CASSFGTGGADEQYF. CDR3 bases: TGTGCCAGCAGCTTCGGGACAGGGGGCGCGGACGAGCAGTACTTC.

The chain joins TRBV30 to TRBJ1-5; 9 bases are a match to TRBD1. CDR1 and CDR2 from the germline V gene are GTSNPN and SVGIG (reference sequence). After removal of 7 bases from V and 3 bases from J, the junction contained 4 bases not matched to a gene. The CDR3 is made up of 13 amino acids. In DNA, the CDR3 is TGTGCCTACTGGGACAGGGTCAATCAGCCCCAGCATTTT. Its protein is CAYWDRVNQPQHF.

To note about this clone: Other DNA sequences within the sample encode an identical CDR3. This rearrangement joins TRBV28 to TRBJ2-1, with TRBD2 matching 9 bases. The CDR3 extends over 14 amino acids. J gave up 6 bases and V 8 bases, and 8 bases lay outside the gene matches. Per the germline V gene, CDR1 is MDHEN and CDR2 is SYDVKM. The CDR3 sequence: CASRPGLAGNEQFF. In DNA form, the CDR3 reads TGTGCCAGCCGCCCGGGACTAGCTGGCAATGAGCAGTTCTTC.

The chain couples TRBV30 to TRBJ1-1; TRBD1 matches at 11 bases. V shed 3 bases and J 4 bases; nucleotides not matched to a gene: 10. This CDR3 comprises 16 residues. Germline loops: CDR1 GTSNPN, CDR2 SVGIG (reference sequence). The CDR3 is CAWRMDRGRVGTEAFF. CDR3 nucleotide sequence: TGTGCCTGGAGGATGGACAGGGGGCGCGTCGGCACTGAAGCTTTCTTT.

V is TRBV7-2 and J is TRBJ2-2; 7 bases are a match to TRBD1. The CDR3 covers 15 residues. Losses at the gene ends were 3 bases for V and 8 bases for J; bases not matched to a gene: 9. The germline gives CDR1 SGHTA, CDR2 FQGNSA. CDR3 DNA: TGTGCCAGCAGCTTCTACAGGGGTCTCGCAGGGGAGCTGTTTTTT. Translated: CASSFYRGLAGELFF.